The source of this T cell receptor (beta chain) is a study of PD-1 blockade in classical Hodgkin lymphoma. For this clone: Its cognate antigen is unknown.

TCRdb's copy holds only in-frame clones and misses some; the assay was immunoSEQ multiplex PCR. Altogether 40,000 to 50,000 clones are present, 65% to 70% being singletons, with the ten largest covering about 2.7%. Study observations and caveats: Newly diagnosed patients and complete responders had comparable diversity at baseline. Some patients began nivolumab under 1 year after ASCT. These patients were excluded from later analyses.

Germline assignment: CDR1 LGHNA and CDR2 YNFKEQ. The CDR3 sequence is 20 residues long. After removal of 1 base from V and 1 base from J, the junction contained 11 bases not matched to a gene. As to time point: cycle 4 day 1 (C4D1), after around six weeks of nivolumab. Each of the patients experienced relapse following autologous stem cell transplantation, and their brentuximab vedotin exposure differed. The chain links TRBV4-2 to TRBJ2-6; TRBD1 agrees at 9 bases. Sequencing was performed on peripheral blood mononuclear cells (PBMCs), taken before the fourth cycle of nivolumab. The receptor's source is a human donor with classical Hodgkin lymphoma. The CDR3 reads CASSQVGPGQGASGANVLTF. The CDR3 region has the DNA TGTGCCAGCAGCCAAGTAGGACCGGGACAGGGTGCTTCTGGGGCCAACGTCCTGACTTTC.